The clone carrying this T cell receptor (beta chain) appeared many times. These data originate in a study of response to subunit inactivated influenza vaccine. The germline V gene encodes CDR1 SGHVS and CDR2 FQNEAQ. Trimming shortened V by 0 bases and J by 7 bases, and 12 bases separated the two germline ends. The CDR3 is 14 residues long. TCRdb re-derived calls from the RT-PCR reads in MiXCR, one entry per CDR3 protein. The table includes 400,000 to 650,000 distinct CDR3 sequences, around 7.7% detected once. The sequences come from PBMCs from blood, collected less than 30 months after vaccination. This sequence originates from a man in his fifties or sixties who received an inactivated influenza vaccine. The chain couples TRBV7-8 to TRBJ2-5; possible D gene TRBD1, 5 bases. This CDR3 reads CASSLAWGKGTQYF. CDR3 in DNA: TGTGCCAGCAGCTTAGCGTGGGGCAAAGGGACCCAGTACTTC.